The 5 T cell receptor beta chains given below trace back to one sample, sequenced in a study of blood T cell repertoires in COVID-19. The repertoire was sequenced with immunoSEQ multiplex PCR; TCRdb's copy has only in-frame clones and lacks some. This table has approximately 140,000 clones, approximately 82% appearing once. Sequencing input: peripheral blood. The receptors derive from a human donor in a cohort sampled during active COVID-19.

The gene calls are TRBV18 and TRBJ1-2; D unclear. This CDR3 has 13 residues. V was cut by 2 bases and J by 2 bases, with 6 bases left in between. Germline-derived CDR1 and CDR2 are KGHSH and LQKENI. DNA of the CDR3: TGTGCCAGCTCACCAGGGGAGAACTATGGCTACACCTTC. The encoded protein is CASSPGENYGYTF.

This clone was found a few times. The CDR3 spells CASSESLPGHDEAFF. CDR3 nucleotide sequence: TGTGCCAGCAGTGAATCGCTTCCGGGACACGATGAAGCTTTCTTT. J is TRBJ1-1 and V is TRBV6-1; D is possibly TRBD1 (6 bases). V lost 2 bases, J lost 7 bases, and 17 bases lay in between. The CDR3 has 15 residues. Germline V lookup: CDR1 MNHNS, CDR2 SASEGT.

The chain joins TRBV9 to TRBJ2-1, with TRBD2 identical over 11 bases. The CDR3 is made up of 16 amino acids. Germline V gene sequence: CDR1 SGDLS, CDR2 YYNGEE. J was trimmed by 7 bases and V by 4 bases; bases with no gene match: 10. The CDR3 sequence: CASSPHSGRAGNEQFF. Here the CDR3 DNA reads TGTGCCAGCAGCCCCCATAGCGGGAGGGCGGGAAATGAGCAGTTCTTC.

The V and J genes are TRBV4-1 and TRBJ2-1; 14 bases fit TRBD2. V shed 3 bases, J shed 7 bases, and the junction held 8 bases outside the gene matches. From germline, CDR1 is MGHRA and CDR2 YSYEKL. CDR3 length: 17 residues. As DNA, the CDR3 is TGCGCCAGCAGCCATCCCACTGGGACTAGCGGGAGAAATGAGCAGTTCTTC. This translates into CASSHPTGTSGRNEQFF.

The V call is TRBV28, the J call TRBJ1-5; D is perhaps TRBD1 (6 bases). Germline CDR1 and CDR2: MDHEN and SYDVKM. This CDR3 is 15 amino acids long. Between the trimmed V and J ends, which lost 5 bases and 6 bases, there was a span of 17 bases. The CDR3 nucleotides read TGTGCCAGCAGTCTGGTTACAGGGATGAGTCAGCCCCAGCATTTT. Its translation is CASSLVTGMSQPQHF.